The 23 T cell receptor beta chains below come from one sample, sequenced in a study of T cell repertoires in cytomegalovirus infection. Their antigen targets remain unknown. TCRdb ran MiXCR on the reads and lists one entry per CDR3 protein. The repertoire consists of nearly 700,000 distinct CDR3 sequences, with around a third occurring once and the leading ten covering around a sixth. The input for sequencing was cultured PBMCs, taken from culture after CMV antigen stimulation. The source of these receptors is a human donor in good health (CMV status not recorded). Some clones in this sample may be carry-over from other donors' samples.

This clonotype was seen only a few times. The genes are TRBV5-4 and TRBJ2-1; the match to TRBD2 covers 10 bases. Trimming removed 2 bases from V and 3 bases from J; junction bases left unmatched: 5. The CDR3 consists of 16 residues. The germline V gene encodes CDR1 SGHNT and CDR2 YYREEE (reference sequence). The CDR3 loop is CASSFPGLADYNEQFF. CDR3 coding DNA: TGTGCCAGCAGCTTCCCCGGACTAGCGGACTACAATGAGCAGTTCTTC.

This clonotype was recorded a few times. The chain carries TRBV7-6 and TRBJ2-5; TRBD2 matches 12 bases. V dropped 1 base and J dropped 7; count of bases not matched to a gene: 10. This CDR3 contains 17 residues. The germline CDR1 and CDR2 sequences are SGHVS and FNYEAQ. The CDR3 nucleotides read TGTGCCAGCAGCTTAGGTCCCCCTAGCGGGAGGGTCGGGACCCAGTACTTC. Protein: CASSLGPPSGRVGTQYF.

There are many counts of this clonotype. V and J are TRBV7-2 and TRBJ2-5; TRBD2 agrees at 8 bases. V lost 2 bases to trimming and J lost 7 bases; unmatched junction nucleotides: 9. The CDR3 length is 15 residues. CDR1 SGHTA and CDR2 FQGNSA come from the germline V gene. The CDR3 region has the DNA TGTGCCAGCAGCTTAAATCCGGGGGGGCTGGGGACCCAGTACTTC. Translation: CASSLNPGGLGTQYF.

This clonotype was seen more than once but under ten times. The rearrangement links TRBV27 to TRBJ2-2; 10 positions agree with TRBD1. The CDR3 totals 15 residues. V shed 6 bases, J shed 5 bases, and the junction held 6 bases outside the gene matches. Germline CDR1 is MNHEY and CDR2 is SMNVEV (reference sequence). CDR3 region: CASRDRGKRTGELFF. The CDR3 DNA sequence: TGTGCCAGCAGGGACAGGGGGAAGAGGACCGGGGAGCTGTTTTTT.

The chain couples TRBV28 to TRBJ2-1; TRBD2 aligns across 10 bases. V shed 6 bases, J shed 7 bases, and the junction held 9 bases outside the gene matches. The CDR3 has 15 residues. Germline CDR1 reads MDHEN; CDR2 reads SYDVKM. CDR3 bases: TGTGCCAGCAGGTCACCTGGGACTAGCGTAAATGAGCAGTTCTTC. This encodes CASRSPGTSVNEQFF.

This chain uses TRBV28 with TRBJ2-5, with D perhaps TRBD2 (5 bases). This CDR3 is 16 amino acids long. CDR1 and CDR2 (germline): MDHEN, SYDVKM. V was cut by 6 bases and J by 1 base, with 18 bases left in between. CDR3: CASSLKDSGLQETQYF. CDR3 sequence (DNA): TGTGCCAGCAGCCTAAAGGACTCTGGGCTCCAAGAGACCCAGTACTTC.

This clonotype was recorded a few times. The rearrangement uses TRBV6-6 and TRBJ2-7; the D gene is possibly TRBD2 (7 bases). V shed 5 bases and J shed 4 bases, with 21 bases lying between them. CDR3 size: 16 residues. The germline V gene has CDR1 MNHNY and CDR2 SVGAGI (reference sequence). CDR3 sequence (DNA): TGTGCCAGCAGTGGCGAAAACCGGGGGGCAACTTACGAGCAGTACTTC. This encodes CASSGENRGATYEQYF.

The chain carries TRBV10-2 and TRBJ2-5, with TRBD1 as a possible D gene (5 bases). Trimming removed 6 bases at V and 2 bases at J, with 10 bases between. Per the germline V gene, CDR1 is WSHSY and CDR2 is SAAADI. The CDR3 is 13 amino acids. The CDR3 sequence: CASRVRQQETQYF. CDR3 in DNA: TGCGCCAGCAGGGTCAGACAGCAAGAGACCCAGTACTTC.

The gene calls are TRBV6-1 and TRBJ2-1; 11 nucleotides align to TRBD2. Germline CDR1 reads MNHNS; CDR2 reads SASEGT. V lost 3 bases and J lost 10; bases outside the gene matches: 8. The CDR3 totals 15 residues. The CDR3 coding sequence is TGTGCCAGCAGTGATCAGACTAGCGGGACTACGGAGCAGTTCTTC. Its protein product is CASSDQTSGTTEQFF.

This clonotype has a handful of counts. The chain carries TRBV7-8 and TRBJ2-7, with TRBD1 as a possible D gene (5 bases). Germline loops: CDR1 SGHVS, CDR2 FQNEAQ. Trimming shortened V by 3 bases and J by 2 bases, and 11 bases separated the two germline ends. The CDR3 consists of 14 residues. CDR3 coding DNA: TGTGCCAGCAGCTTCCTGGGGCAGACCTACGAGCAGTACTTC. It translates to CASSFLGQTYEQYF.

The chain recombines TRBV3-1 with TRBJ2-3; D remains ambiguous. The CDR3 covers 13 residues. Trimming took 1 base from V and 2 from J, leaving 4 bases between them. From germline, CDR1 is LGHDT and CDR2 YNNKEL (reference sequence). The CDR3 nucleotides are TGTGCCAGCAGCCAAGTAACCACAGATACGCAGTATTTT. Its translation: CASSQVTTDTQYF.

The chain has TRBV29-1 and TRBJ1-2; D perhaps matches TRBD1 (5 bases). Trimming removed 7 bases at V and 3 bases at J, with 9 bases between. CDR1 and CDR2 (germline): SQVTM, ANQGSEA. The CDR3 spans 11 residues. The CDR3 spells CSARGDYGYTF. DNA of the CDR3: TGCAGCGCCCGGGGGGACTATGGCTACACCTTC.

This clonotype was detected ten times or more. The chain has TRBV7-2 and TRBJ2-3, with TRBD1 as a possible D gene (5 bases). Germline V gene data show CDR1 as SGHTA and CDR2 as FQGNSA. This CDR3 spans 14 amino acids. Trimming removed 5 bases from V and 4 bases from J, with 13 bases in between. In DNA, the CDR3 is TGTGCCAGCAGCCCTTTGCCAGGGTCAGATACGCAGTATTTT. Translated: CASSPLPGSDTQYF.

V is TRBV6-2 or TRBV6-3 and J is TRBJ2-7, with D tentatively TRBD2 (6 bases). Per the germline V gene, CDR1 is MNHEY and CDR2 is SVGEGT. CDR3 length equals 16 residues. The V gene lost 6 bases and the J gene lost 2 bases, with 20 bases spanning the gap. CDR3 residues: CASRSTHFWGAYEQYF. DNA of the CDR3: TGTGCCAGCAGAAGTACCCACTTTTGGGGGGCCTACGAGCAGTACTTC.

This clonotype was seen only a few times. This chain uses TRBV6-2 or TRBV6-3 with TRBJ2-2, with 7 bases identical to TRBD1. The CDR3 loop spans 14 amino acids. CDR1 MNHEY and CDR2 SVGEGT come from the germline V gene. V lost 2 bases, J lost 6 bases, and 3 bases stayed unmatched. This chain's CDR3 is CASSYDRAAGELFF. In DNA, the CDR3 is TGTGCCAGCAGTTACGACAGGGCGGCCGGGGAGCTGTTTTTT.

This clonotype turned up a few times. The chain carries TRBV19 and TRBJ2-5; 11 positions agree with TRBD2. From germline, CDR1 is LNHDA and CDR2 SQIVND (reference sequence). The CDR3 runs to 13 residues. V shed 9 bases and J 4 bases; nucleotides not matched to a gene: 4. CDR3 nucleotides: TGTGCCAGCAGCGGGACTAGCGGAGAGACCCAGTACTTC. This translates into CASSGTSGETQYF.

This chain links TRBV12-3 or TRBV12-4 with TRBJ2-1; 7 bases match TRBD2. The CDR3 consists of 11 residues. With V trimmed by 4 bases and J by 12 bases, 3 bases remained unmatched. The CDR3 DNA reads as TGTGCCAGCAGTTCATCGGGAGGGCAGTTCTTC. This sequence encodes CASSSSGGQFF.

The gene calls are TRBV6-5 and TRBJ2-5, with TRBD1 matching over 9 bases. There are 15 residues in the CDR3. CDR1 and CDR2 (germline): MNHEY, SVGAGI. The ends lost 6 bases at V and 3 bases at J; junction bases unmatched: 8. Here the CDR3 reads CASSRNRGREETQYF. CDR3 sequence (DNA): TGTGCCAGCAGCCGAAACAGGGGGCGGGAAGAGACCCAGTACTTC.

The rearrangement links TRBV4-3 to TRBJ1-5; 8 bases match TRBD1. The CDR3 covers 18 residues. The V segment lost 0 bases and the J segment 0 bases; nucleotides outside the gene matches: 7. CDR1 LGHNA and CDR2 YSLEER come from the germline V gene. The CDR3: CASSQDYRGEYSNQPQHF. Written as DNA, the CDR3 is TGCGCCAGCAGCCAAGATTACAGGGGGGAATATAGCAATCAGCCCCAGCATTTT.

The J gene is TRBJ2-7, the V gene TRBV2, with D perhaps matching TRBD1 or TRBD2 (6 bases each). Trimming cost V 7 bases and J 3 bases, with 16 bases left between them. CDR3 length: 14 residues. Germline V lookup: CDR1 SNHLY, CDR2 FYNNEI. The DNA for the CDR3 is TGTGCCAGCAACAGGGAGGCCAGAGGCTACGAGCAGTACTTC. This codes for CASNREARGYEQYF.

This clonotype was detected only a few times. V gene TRBV30 combines with J gene TRBJ1-1; D is possibly TRBD1 (5 bases). CDR1 is GTSNPN, CDR2 SVGIG, per germline (reference sequence). The CDR3 covers 13 residues. Trimming took 5 bases from V and 1 from J, leaving 11 bases between them. The chain's CDR3 is CAWADIENTEAFF. The CDR3 DNA sequence: TGTGCCTGGGCGGACATCGAGAACACTGAAGCTTTCTTT.

The rearrangement joins TRBV2 to TRBJ1-4, with D unresolved. The V and J ends lost 7 bases and 8 bases respectively, with 14 bases between them. The CDR3 loop spans 13 amino acids. The germline CDR1 and CDR2 sequences are SNHLY and FYNNEI. The CDR3 loop is CASIKGPGEKLFF. The CDR3 DNA sequence: TGTGCCAGCATAAAAGGCCCGGGAGAAAAACTGTTTTTT.

V and J are TRBV28 and TRBJ2-7, with D maybe TRBD1 (6 bases). V lost 6 bases, J lost 6 bases, and 12 bases lay in between. This CDR3 region has 12 residues. Germline V gene lookup returns CDR1 MDHEN and CDR2 SYDVKM. Written as DNA, the CDR3 is TGTGCCAGCAGAAATACAGGGCGCGAGCAGTACTTC. It codes for CASRNTGREQYF.